Listed here is a single T cell receptor (beta chain). This clonotype was recorded many times. The antigen this receptor binds is unknown. No clone much larger than this one lies a single base away; base qualities are absent. The sample originates from a study of T-cell reconstitution after alpha-beta-depleted transplantation in children (TCRdb year 2016). Study-wide context: Using TCR repertoire profiling, the study followed T-cell immune reconstitution in a quantitative way in children after TCRalphabeta/CD19-depleted allogeneic hematopoietic cell transplantation. The paper's findings and limits, for the study overall: Apparently early alphabetaT-cell count recovery about two months after transplant reportedly relied on only several hundred rapidly expanded clones derived from non-depleted graft cells. In some patients, high TCRbeta diversity at day 60 was attributed to recipient T cells and intrathymic progenitors that had survived conditioning. Over subsequent months, a decline in hyperexpanded clone frequencies was noted, and after one year, T-cell counts and TCRbeta diversity were mostly ascribed to newly produced T cells.

Sample treatment or condition, as interpreted from the label and publication: allogeneic hematopoietic cell transplantation with graft depleted of TCRalphabeta T cells and CD19 B cells. The transplant recipients were children given TCRalphabeta/CD19-depleted allogeneic hematopoietic cell grafts. To prepare the library, PCR was applied. The listed sequencing device is Illumina HiSeq 2500. TCR libraries were prepared with molecular barcoding, using unique molecular identifiers to normalize TCRbeta repertoire quantification. TCRdb applied fastp at Q25 and MiXCR to the public reads, then kept only in-frame beta chains. Rows with a matching CDR3 protein are joined into one entry that keeps the most common DNA and genes. Here the sample has roughly 500,000 distinct CDR3 sequences; about 10% occur a single time. Of the sample, just over 2% falls within the top ten clones. V and J are trimmed by 6 bases and 1 base, and the gene matches miss 5 bases of the junction. CDR1 and CDR2, per the germline V gene (reference sequence), are MNHEY and SMNVEV. The CDR3 covers 15 residues, taking in both the cysteine and the phenylalanine. This entry keeps only the CDR3 DNA: 45 bases, framed from base 1.

The source is a child aged 2-15 years with inherited bone marrow failure, due to receive a stem cell transplant. The input for sequencing was PBMCs, taken before TCRalphabeta/CD19-depleted stem cell transplant. The chain links TRBV27 with TRBJ2-2, with 7 junctional bases fitting TRBD1. The CDR3 has the sequence CASSRRTGNTGELFF. The DNA sequence is as follows: TGTGCCAGCAGCCGCCGGACAGGGAACACCGGGGAGCTGTTTTTT.